This TCR beta chain was found in a study of identical twins. The CDR3 contains 15 residues. Germline CDR1 is MGHDK and CDR2 is SYGVNS. J was trimmed by 10 bases and V by 1 base; bases with no gene match: 10. A few counts support this clonotype. One entry per CDR3 protein results from TCRdb running MiXCR on the 5' RACE reads. The sample comprises hundreds of thousands of distinct CDR3 sequences, roughly 18% of which are singletons, and roughly 14% rests with the top ten. The same specimen was also included in a second study, on T cells expressing NK-cell markers.

Input material: PBMCs. The chain carries TRBV25-1 and TRBJ1-5; 7 positions agree with TRBD1. The origin of this receptor is a woman under 30 in good health. DNA of the CDR3: TGTGCCAGCAGTGAATCTCGAGACAGGGAGGGTCCCCAGCATTTT. Amino acids: CASSESRDREGPQHF. Variable domain in full (rest from reference TRBV25-1 and TRBJ1-5): EADIYQTPRYLVIGTGKKITLECSQTMGHDKMYWYQQDPGMELHLIHYSYGVNSTEKGDLSSESTVSRIRTEHFPLTLESARPSHTSQYLCASSESRDREGPQHFGDGTRLSIL.